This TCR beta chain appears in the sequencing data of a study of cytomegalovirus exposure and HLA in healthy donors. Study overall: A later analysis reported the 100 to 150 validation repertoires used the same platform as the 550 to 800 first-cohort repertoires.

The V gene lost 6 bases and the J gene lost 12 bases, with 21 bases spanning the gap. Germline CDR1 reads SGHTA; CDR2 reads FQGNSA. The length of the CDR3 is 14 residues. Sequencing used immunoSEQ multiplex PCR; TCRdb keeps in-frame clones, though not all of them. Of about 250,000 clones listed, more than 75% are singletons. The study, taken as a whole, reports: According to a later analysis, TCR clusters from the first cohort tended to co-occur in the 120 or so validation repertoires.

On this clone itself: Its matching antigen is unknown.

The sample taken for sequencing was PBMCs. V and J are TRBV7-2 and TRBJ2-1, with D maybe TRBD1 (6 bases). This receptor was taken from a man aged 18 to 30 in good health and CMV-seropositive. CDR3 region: CASRSRVGGTGQFF. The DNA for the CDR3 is TGTGCCAGCAGATCCCGTGTAGGGGGAACCGGGCAGTTCTTC.